The 28 T cell receptor beta chains presented below share a single source sample, sequenced in a study of blood T cell repertoires in COVID-19. TCRdb keeps only in-frame clones here, not all; method: immunoSEQ multiplex PCR. Of under 120,000 clones listed, approximately 79% are singletons. Sequencing input: peripheral blood. The receptors derive from a man between 65 and 80 years old with active or convalescent COVID-19.

In this sample, this clone turned up once. The V call is TRBV6-1, the J call TRBJ1-5, with no clear D. The germline V and J ends were trimmed by 1 base and 3 bases, with 4 bases remaining between them. Germline lookup yields CDR1 MNHNS and CDR2 SASEGT. This CDR3 is 13 amino acids long. The CDR3 DNA sequence: TGTGCCAGCAGTGAAGTCTACAATCAGCCCCAGCATTTT. This sequence encodes CASSEVYNQPQHF.

The chain joins TRBV11-1 to TRBJ2-7, with no clear D. Germline CDR1 is SGHAT and CDR2 is FQDESV (reference sequence). Trimming shortened V by 4 bases and J by 2 bases, and 6 bases separated the two germline ends. The CDR3 runs to 12 residues. The CDR3: CASSSYTYEQYF. The CDR3 DNA is TGTGCCAGCAGCTCGTACACCTACGAGCAGTACTTC.

The chain couples TRBV5-1 to TRBJ2-1; maybe TRBD2 (5 bases). Trimming pared 3 bases from V and 5 bases from J, leaving 15 bases between. Germline V CDR1 and CDR2: SGHRS, YFSETQ. CDR3 length: 15 amino acids. The CDR3: CASSSSGWQNNEQFF. The CDR3 nucleotides are TGCGCCAGCAGCTCCTCGGGGTGGCAGAACAATGAGCAGTTCTTC.

The chain couples TRBV3-1 (or the pseudogene TRBV3-2) to TRBJ2-7; D gene unclear. V lost 1 base and J 3 bases, leaving 10 bases between the germline ends. Germline V gives CDR1 LGHDT, CDR2 YNNKEL (reference sequence). The CDR3 runs to 14 residues. CDR3 protein: CASSQGVTDYEQYF. The CDR3 DNA reads TGTGCCAGCAGCCAAGGTGTTACAGACTACGAGCAGTACTTC.

The chain employs TRBV7-9 and TRBJ1-1; D remains ambiguous. The CDR3 is 15 residues long. V dropped 6 bases and J dropped 3 bases, with 17 bases sitting between them. The V gene's germline CDR1 is SEHNR and CDR2 FQNEAQ (reference sequence). The CDR3 is CASSVDTLLYTEAFF. As DNA, the CDR3 is TGTGCCAGCAGTGTAGACACTTTGCTTTACACTGAAGCTTTCTTT.

V usage is TRBV28 and J usage is TRBJ1-1; D call uncertain. Trimming shortened V by 7 bases and J by 3 bases, and 15 bases separated the two germline ends. CDR1 and CDR2 (germline): MDHEN, SYDVKM. The CDR3 sequence is 14 residues long. CDR3 loop: CASTSAGRDTEAFF. In DNA, the CDR3 is TGTGCCAGCACCTCCGCCGGGAGGGACACTGAAGCTTTCTTT.

This sequence joins TRBV7-2 and TRBJ2-7; TRBD2 matches 13 bases. Germline V gene data show CDR1 as SGHTA and CDR2 as FQGNSA. The CDR3 runs to 14 residues. V shed 5 bases, J shed 12 bases, and the junction held 10 bases outside the gene matches. The CDR3: CASSQPGLAGPRYF. The CDR3 DNA follows: TGTGCCAGCAGCCAACCGGGACTAGCGGGGCCCCGGTACTTC.

V is TRBV6-1 and J is TRBJ1-1, with D maybe TRBD1 (6 bases). The CDR3 contains 15 residues. The V gene lost 3 bases and the J gene lost 0 bases, with 11 bases spanning the gap. From germline, CDR1 is MNHNS and CDR2 SASEGT. The CDR3 coding sequence is TGTGCCAGCAGTGATGCAGGGGCTTTGAACACTGAAGCTTTCTTT. This codes for CASSDAGALNTEAFF.

The J gene is TRBJ2-2, the V gene TRBV12-5, with 9 positions matching TRBD2. The CDR3 loop spans 16 amino acids. CDR1 and CDR2 from the germline V gene are LGHNT and FRNRAP. The V segment lost 6 bases and the J segment 2 bases; nucleotides outside the gene matches: 7. CDR3 sequence (DNA): TGTGCTAGTGGGTCGAAGCTAGCGGGAAACACCGGGGAGCTGTTTTTT. Amino acid sequence: CASGSKLAGNTGELFF.

The chain uses TRBV5-1 and TRBJ1-1; D gene ambiguous. The CDR3 extends over 13 amino acids. The V gene's germline CDR1 is SGHRS and CDR2 YFSETQ. V was shortened by 0 bases and J by 5 bases, with 8 bases between the two germline ends. The CDR3 spells CASSLGTGTEAFF. CDR3 DNA sequence: TGCGCCAGCAGCTTGGGGACGGGAACTGAAGCTTTCTTT.

The chain uses TRBV10-2 and TRBJ2-2; TRBD1 agrees at 9 bases. The CDR3 sequence is 15 residues long. The V gene end was trimmed by 4 bases and the J gene end by 1 base; junction bases not matched to a gene: 1. Germline values: CDR1 WSHSY, CDR2 SAAADI. This CDR3 is CASSVGQGNTGELFF. In DNA form, the CDR3 reads TGCGCCAGCAGTGTGGGACAGGGGAACACCGGGGAGCTGTTTTTT.

This chain uses TRBV5-1 with TRBJ2-7; 12 bases fit TRBD1. The CDR3 loop spans 15 amino acids. Germline V gene lookup returns CDR1 SGHRS and CDR2 YFSETQ. V shed 7 bases, J shed 6 bases, and the junction held 11 bases outside the gene matches. The DNA of the CDR3 is TGCGCCAGCGGACTCCCGGGACAGGGGGCGGGCGAGCAGTACTTC. This codes for CASGLPGQGAGEQYF.

The CDR3 DNA sequence: TGTGCCAGCAGTTTGAAGGGGCTGAACACTGAAGCTTTCTTT. This translates into CASSLKGLNTEAFF. V usage is TRBV28 and J usage is TRBJ1-1; possibly TRBD1 for D (5 bases). From germline, CDR1 is MDHEN and CDR2 SYDVKM. Trimming left V 3 bases short and J 0 bases short, with 8 bases between. The CDR3 is 14 residues long.

This clone was counted between two and nine times. The chain carries TRBV2 and TRBJ1-1; 8 nucleotides align to TRBD1. This CDR3 is 16 amino acids long. With V trimmed by 1 base and J by 5 bases, 9 bases remained unmatched. Germline loops: CDR1 SNHLY, CDR2 FYNNEI. This CDR3 is CASSEVSTGEVTEAFF. The CDR3 DNA reads as TGTGCCAGCAGTGAAGTGTCGACAGGGGAAGTAACTGAAGCTTTCTTT.

This clone appeared once. One end of the junction is discordant with germline, which a read error may explain. V and J are TRBV28 and TRBJ1-2; maybe TRBD1 (6 bases). The germline V gene has CDR1 MDHEN and CDR2 SYDVKM. This CDR3 has 11 residues. The CDR3 is CASSLDSGPFF. The CDR3 DNA reads TGTGCCAGCAGTTTGGACAGCGGCCCCTTCTTC.

The chain combines TRBV3-1 (or the pseudogene TRBV3-2) with TRBJ1-2; a weak D match, TRBD1 (6 bases). There are 12 residues in the CDR3. Germline CDR1 is LGHDT and CDR2 is YNNKEL (reference sequence). V was shortened by 5 bases and J by 8 bases, with 12 bases between the two germline ends. The CDR3 is CASSSRQAGYTF. The CDR3 coding sequence is TGTGCCAGCAGCTCCCGACAGGCCGGCTACACCTTC.

The chain carries TRBV5-1 and TRBJ1-1; 9 bases match TRBD1. The junction had 4 bases not matched to a gene; V was cut back by 4 bases and J by 3 bases. The CDR3 is made up of 14 amino acids. CDR1 and CDR2 from the germline V gene are SGHRS and YFSETQ. CDR3 in DNA: TGCGCCAGCAGCAGGGACAGGGCTGACACTGAAGCTTTCTTT. It codes for CASSRDRADTEAFF.

The V and J genes are TRBV6-5 and TRBJ2-5, with 7 bases matching TRBD1. The germline V gene encodes CDR1 MNHEY and CDR2 SVGAGI. V trimming: 6 bases; J trimming: 4 bases; junction bases outside the gene matches: 5. The CDR3 is made up of 13 amino acids. The CDR3 is CASSRNRGETQYF. CDR3 DNA: TGTGCCAGCAGCCGTAACAGGGGAGAGACCCAGTACTTC.

V and J are TRBV23-1 and TRBJ2-1, with TRBD1 matching 9 bases. TRBV23-1 is classed as an ORF, of uncertain function. This CDR3 is built from 15 residues. Trimming at V came to 4 bases and at J to 5 bases, leaving 6 bases not matched to a gene. CDR3 sequence reads: CASSRDRVSDNEQFF. The CDR3 DNA follows: TGCGCCAGCAGTCGGGACAGGGTAAGTGACAATGAGCAGTTCTTC.

The rearrangement links TRBV9 to TRBJ1-3; TRBD1 matches 7 bases. V dropped 4 bases and J dropped 0; count of bases not matched to a gene: 4. This CDR3 has 15 residues. Germline loops: CDR1 SGDLS, CDR2 YYNGEE. CDR3 protein: CASSSRTGSGNTIYF. In DNA, the CDR3 is TGTGCCAGCAGCTCCCGGACAGGCTCTGGAAACACCATATATTTT.

This sequence joins TRBV7-9 and TRBJ2-7; TRBD2 matches at 11 bases. The length of the CDR3 is 15 residues. Germline CDR1 and CDR2: SEHNR and FQNEAQ (reference sequence). Losses at the gene ends were 5 bases for V and 3 bases for J; bases not matched to a gene: 6. The CDR3 sequence: CASSHTSGRFYEQYF. Here the CDR3 DNA reads TGTGCCAGCAGCCACACTAGCGGGAGATTCTACGAGCAGTACTTC.

This clone appeared once. The chain is built from TRBV12-3 or TRBV12-4 and TRBJ1-5; possibly TRBD1 for D (6 bases). The CDR3 loop spans 13 amino acids. V lost 6 bases, J lost 6 bases, and 12 bases lay in between. This CDR3 reads CASSPGTFQPQHF. The CDR3, as DNA: TGTGCCAGCAGCCCTGGGACATTTCAGCCCCAGCATTTT.

The chain links TRBV15 to TRBJ1-3; 10 nucleotides align to TRBD1. This CDR3 contains 18 residues. CDR1 LNHNV and CDR2 YYDKDF come from the germline V gene (reference sequence). V dropped 1 base and J dropped 3; count of bases not matched to a gene: 9. Written as DNA, the CDR3 is TGTGCCACCAGCAGAGGCGGGACAGGGGTTTGGGATGGAAACACCATATATTTT. Protein: CATSRGGTGVWDGNTIYF. Full variable domain (rest looked up from reference TRBV15 and TRBJ1-3): DAMVIQNPRYQVTQFGKPVTLSCSQTLNHNVMYWYQQKSSQAPKLLFHYYDKDFNNEADTPDNFQSRRPNTSFCFLDIRSPGLGDTAMYLCATSRGGTGVWDGNTIYFGEGSWLTVV.

V usage is TRBV30 and J usage is TRBJ2-7; 8 bases align to TRBD1. V gave up 3 bases and J gave up 7 bases; unmatched junction bases: 11. This CDR3 has 14 amino acids. CDR1 is GTSNPN, CDR2 SVGIG, per germline (reference sequence). This CDR3 is CAWRWDRLAKEQYF. The CDR3 DNA reads as TGTGCCTGGAGATGGGACAGGCTGGCTAAGGAGCAGTACTTC.

Here the CDR3 reads CASSPNTDTQYF. The CDR3 region has the DNA TGTGCCAGCAGCCCCAACACAGATACGCAGTATTTT. V and J are TRBV7-8 and TRBJ2-3; no reliable D call. This CDR3 contains 12 residues. CDR1 SGHVS and CDR2 FQNEAQ come from the germline V gene. Trimming took 5 bases from V and 2 from J, leaving 5 bases between them.

The chain recombines TRBV3-1 (or the pseudogene TRBV3-2) with TRBJ2-5, with D possibly being TRBD2 (5 bases). V dropped 4 bases and J dropped 5 bases, with 14 bases sitting between them. Per the germline V gene, CDR1 is LGHDT and CDR2 is YNNKEL (reference sequence). The CDR3 has 14 residues. The CDR3: CASSPGGRGETQYF. CDR3 bases: TGTGCCAGCAGCCCGGGCGGGCGCGGTGAGACCCAGTACTTC.

The chain couples TRBV4-1 to TRBJ1-4; TRBD1 is a possible D gene (5 bases). In germline, CDR1 is MGHRA, CDR2 YSYEKL. Trimming stripped 7 bases from V and 8 bases from J, with 11 bases between. The CDR3 consists of 12 residues. The CDR3 loop reads CASNLGGEKLFF. CDR3 sequence (DNA): TGCGCCAGCAACCTCGGGGGAGAAAAACTGTTTTTT.

Written as DNA, the CDR3 is TGCGCCAGCAGCTTGGGGGACATTACTAATAACTATGGCTACACCTTC. As protein: CASSLGDITNNYGYTF. The chain is built from TRBV5-1 and TRBJ1-2, with D possibly matching TRBD1 (6 bases). The germline gives CDR1 SGHRS, CDR2 YFSETQ. CDR3 length: 16 residues. V was shortened by 0 bases and J by 1 base, with 13 bases between the two germline ends.